These 10 T cell receptor beta chains share one sample of origin, sequenced in a study of PD-L1 blockade in urothelial cancer. Time point noted: peripheral blood 6 weeks after treatment start. Method: immunoSEQ multiplex PCR; TCRdb's copy keeps in-frame clones and lacks some. Here the sample spans fewer than 90,000 clones, 85% to 95% being singletons. The sample was PBMCs, taken around atezolizumab (anti-PD-L1) treatment. Receptors were obtained from a woman of 80 years or more with urothelial cancer.

The chain is built from TRBV7-2 and TRBJ2-5; 7 nucleotides agree with TRBD1. V lost 5 bases, J lost 3 bases, and 6 bases stayed unmatched. CDR1 is SGHTA, CDR2 FQGNSA, per germline. The CDR3 runs 14 residues. The CDR3 sequence: CASSRTGEKETQYF. In DNA, the CDR3 is TGTGCCAGCAGCCGGACAGGAGAAAAAGAGACCCAGTACTTC.

V is TRBV7-3 and J is TRBJ2-1, with 9 bases matching TRBD2. Per germline, CDR1 SGHTA and CDR2 FQGTGA. V lost 1 base to trimming and J lost 7 bases; unmatched junction nucleotides: 5. The CDR3 runs to 15 residues. The CDR3 DNA follows: TGTGCCAGCAGCTTAAATAGCGGGGGCGGGAATGAGCAGTTCTTC. This encodes CASSLNSGGGNEQFF.

This clone was seen once. The chain has TRBV5-4 and TRBJ2-1; 11 bases are shared with TRBD2. Germline V gene data show CDR1 as SGHNT and CDR2 as YYREEE (reference sequence). V was pared by 4 bases and J by 9 bases, with 12 bases of the junction left unmatched. The CDR3 has 16 residues. The CDR3, as DNA: TGTGCCAGCAGCCCTGGTGGTAGCGGGAGGGTGGGTGAGCAGTTCTTC. This encodes CASSPGGSGRVGEQFF.

The J gene is TRBJ1-1, the V gene TRBV27; D remains ambiguous. Trimming took off 6 bases at V and 6 bases at J, with 14 bases between the two ends. Germline V lookup: CDR1 MNHEY, CDR2 SMNVEV (reference sequence). The CDR3 spans 13 residues. CDR3 residues: CASSTMRVAEAFF. CDR3 nucleotides: TGTGCCAGCAGCACCATGAGAGTCGCTGAAGCTTTCTTT.

This rearrangement joins TRBV30 to TRBJ2-1; D uncertain. This CDR3 comprises 11 residues. With 0 bases removed from V and 13 bases from J, the gap between germline ends came to 10 bases. Germline CDR1 is GTSNPN and CDR2 is SVGIG (reference sequence). CDR3 residues: CAWSVFPTQFF. CDR3 DNA: TGTGCCTGGAGTGTATTTCCCACTCAGTTCTTC.

The CDR3 DNA follows: TGTGCCAGCAGTTACTCGGCCGGGAGCCCACGGGAGACCCAGTACTTC. Protein: CASSYSAGSPRETQYF. The V and J genes are TRBV6-5 and TRBJ2-5; D is perhaps TRBD2 (6 bases). Germline V lookup: CDR1 MNHEY, CDR2 SVGAGI. V shed 0 bases and J shed 5 bases, with 16 bases lying between them. The CDR3 loop spans 16 amino acids.

The chain employs TRBV10-1 and TRBJ1-1, with a possible D match to TRBD1 (6 bases). Trimming took 8 bases from V and 1 from J, leaving 17 bases between them. The germline CDR1 and CDR2 sequences are WNHNN and SYGVQD (reference sequence). The CDR3 is 15 amino acids. CDR3 protein: CASGDFDRPNTEAFF. As DNA, the CDR3 is TGCGCCAGCGGAGACTTTGACAGGCCGAACACTGAAGCTTTCTTT.

The chain employs TRBV28 and TRBJ1-2; D unresolved. From germline, CDR1 is MDHEN and CDR2 SYDVKM. The CDR3 loop spans 13 amino acids. V dropped 5 bases and J dropped 3 bases, with 10 bases sitting between them. The CDR3 loop is CASSIQVDYGYTF. CDR3 DNA sequence: TGTGCCAGCAGTATCCAGGTTGACTATGGCTACACCTTC.

The chain is built from TRBV5-1 and TRBJ1-2; 7 bases agree with TRBD1. The CDR3 has 13 amino acids. J was trimmed by 8 bases and V by 1 base; bases with no gene match: 5. Germline CDR1 is SGHRS and CDR2 is YFSETQ. The CDR3 region is CASSLTGVYGYTF. The CDR3 DNA sequence: TGCGCCAGCAGCTTGACAGGGGTGTACGGCTACACCTTC.

V gene TRBV2 combines with J gene TRBJ1-1; 8 nucleotides agree with TRBD1. The CDR3 has 12 residues. After removal of 4 bases from V and 11 bases from J, the junction contained 6 bases not matched to a gene. Looked up from germline, CDR1 is SNHLY and CDR2 is FYNNEI. The CDR3 nucleotides are TGTGCCAGCAGTGCCCAGGGGGCGGAGGCTTTCTTT. Its translation: CASSAQGAEAFF. The variable domain in full, with the rest retrieved from reference TRBV2 and TRBJ1-1, is EPEVTQTPSHQVTQMGQEVILRCVPISNHLYFYWYRQILGQKVEFLVSFYNNEISEKSEIFDDQFSVERPDGSNFTLKIRSTKLEDSAMYFCASSAQGAEAFFGQGTRLTVV.